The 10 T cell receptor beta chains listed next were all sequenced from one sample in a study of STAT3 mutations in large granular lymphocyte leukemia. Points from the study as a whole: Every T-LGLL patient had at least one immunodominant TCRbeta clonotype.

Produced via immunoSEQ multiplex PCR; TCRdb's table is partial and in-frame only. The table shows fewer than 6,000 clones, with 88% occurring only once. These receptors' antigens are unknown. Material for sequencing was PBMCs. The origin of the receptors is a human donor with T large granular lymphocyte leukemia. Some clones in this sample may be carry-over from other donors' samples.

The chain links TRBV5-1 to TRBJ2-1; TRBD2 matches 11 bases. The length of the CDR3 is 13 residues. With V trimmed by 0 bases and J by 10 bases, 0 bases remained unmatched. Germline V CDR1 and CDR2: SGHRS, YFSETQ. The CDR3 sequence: CASSLGLAGEQFF. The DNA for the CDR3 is TGCGCCAGCAGCTTGGGACTAGCGGGGGAGCAGTTCTTC.

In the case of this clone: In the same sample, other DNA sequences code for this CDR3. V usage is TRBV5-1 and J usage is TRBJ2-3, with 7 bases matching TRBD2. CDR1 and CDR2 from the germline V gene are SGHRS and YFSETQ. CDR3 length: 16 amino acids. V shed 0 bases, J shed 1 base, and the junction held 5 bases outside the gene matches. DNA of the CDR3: TGCGCCAGCAGCTTGGGGCTAGCGGAGCGCACAGATACGCAGTATTTT. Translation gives CASSLGLAERTDTQYF. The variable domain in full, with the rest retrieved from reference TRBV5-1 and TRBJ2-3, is KAGVTQTPRYLIKTRGQQVTLSCSPISGHRSVSWYQQTPGQGLQFLFEYFSETQRNKGNFPGRFSGRQFSNSRSEMNVSTLELGDSALYLCASSLGLAERTDTQYFGPGTRLTVL.

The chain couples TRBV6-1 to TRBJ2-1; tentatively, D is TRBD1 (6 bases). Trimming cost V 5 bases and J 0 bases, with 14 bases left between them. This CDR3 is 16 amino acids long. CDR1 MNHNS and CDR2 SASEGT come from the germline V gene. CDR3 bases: TGTGCCAGCAGTCAAGGACGAGGGGGCTCCTACAATGAGCAGTTCTTC. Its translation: CASSQGRGGSYNEQFF.

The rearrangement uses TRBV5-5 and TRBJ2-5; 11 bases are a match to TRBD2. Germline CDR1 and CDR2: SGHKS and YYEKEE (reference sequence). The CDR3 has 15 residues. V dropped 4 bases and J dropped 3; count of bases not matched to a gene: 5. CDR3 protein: CASSPSGRPEETQYF. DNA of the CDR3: TGTGCCAGCAGCCCTAGCGGGAGGCCTGAAGAGACCCAGTACTTC.

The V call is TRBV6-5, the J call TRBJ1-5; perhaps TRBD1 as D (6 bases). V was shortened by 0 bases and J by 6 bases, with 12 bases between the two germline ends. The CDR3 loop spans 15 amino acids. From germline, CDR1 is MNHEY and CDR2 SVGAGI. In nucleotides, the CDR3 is TGTGCCAGCAGTTACTCGAGGGGGATCGGTCAGCCCCAGCATTTT. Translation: CASSYSRGIGQPQHF.

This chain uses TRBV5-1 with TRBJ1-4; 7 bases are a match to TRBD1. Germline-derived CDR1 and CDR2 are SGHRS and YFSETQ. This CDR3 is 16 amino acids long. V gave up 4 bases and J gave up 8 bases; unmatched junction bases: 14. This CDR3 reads CASSIGQAGREEKLFF. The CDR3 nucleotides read TGCGCCAGCAGCATCGGACAGGCGGGTCGGGAGGAAAAACTGTTTTTT.

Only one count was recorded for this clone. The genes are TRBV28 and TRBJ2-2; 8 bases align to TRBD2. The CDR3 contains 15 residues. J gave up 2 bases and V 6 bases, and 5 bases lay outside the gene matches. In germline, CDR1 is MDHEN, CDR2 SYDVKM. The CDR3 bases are TGTGCCAGCAGACCAGCGGGGGTTAACACCGGGGAGCTGTTTTTT. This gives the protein CASRPAGVNTGELFF.

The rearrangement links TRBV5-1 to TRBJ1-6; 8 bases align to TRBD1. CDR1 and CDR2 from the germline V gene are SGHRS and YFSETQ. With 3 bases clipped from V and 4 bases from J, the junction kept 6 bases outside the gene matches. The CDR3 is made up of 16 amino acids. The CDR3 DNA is TGCGCCAGCAGCTCGGACAGGGATCGGTATAATTCACCCCTCCACTTT. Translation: CASSSDRDRYNSPLHF.

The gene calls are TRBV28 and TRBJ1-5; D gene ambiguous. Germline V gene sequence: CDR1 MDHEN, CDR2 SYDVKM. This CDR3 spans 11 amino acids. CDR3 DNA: TGTGCAGGAGGGATAGATCAGCCCCAGCATTTT. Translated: CAGGIDQPQHF.

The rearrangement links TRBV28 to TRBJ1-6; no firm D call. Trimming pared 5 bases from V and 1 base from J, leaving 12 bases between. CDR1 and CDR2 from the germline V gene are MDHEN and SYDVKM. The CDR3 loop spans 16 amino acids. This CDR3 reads CASSRGLGSYNSPLHF. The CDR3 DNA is TGTGCCAGCAGTAGAGGGTTGGGATCCTATAATTCACCCCTCCACTTT.